These T cell receptor beta chains were read from a single sample in a study of T cell responses to AZD1222 COVID-19 vaccine. Generated by immunoSEQ multiplex PCR, the TCRdb table keeps only in-frame clones and is missing some. The sample lists about 150,000 clones, more than 80% occurring once. The source material was peripheral blood, sampled on day 0 of AZD1222 vaccination. Source of these receptors: an adult in good health. Each CDR3 is given with its conserved first and last residue. The order of the fields is V gene, J gene, CDR3 protein.

TRBV4-2,TRBJ1-2,CASSQGIDGYTF
TRBV2,TRBJ1-6,CASRQLHSNSPLHF
TRBV30,TRBJ1-1,CAWRTGGKTEAFF
TRBV15,TRBJ1-2,CATSRDSGRIYGYTF
TRBV6-5,TRBJ1-1,CASSYSRTDIQAFF
TRBV19,TRBJ2-6,CASSPTHSSGANVLTF
TRBV5-1,TRBJ1-1,CASSSRGEAFF
TRBV7-8,TRBJ2-2,CASRRVEAGTGELFF
TRBV10-3,TRBJ1-4,CAISGMPNEKLFF
TRBV4-2,TRBJ2-2,CASSQATNTGELFF
TRBV9,TRBJ1-2,CASSALGGGASGYTF
TRBV27,TRBJ1-2,CASSRRDRDYYGYTF
TRBV18,TRBJ1-5,CASSQDTSNQPQHF
TRBV4-1,TRBJ2-7,CASSPEETPFYEQYF
TRBV24-1,TRBJ1-2,CATSDYGQGYTF
TRBV7-9,TRBJ2-1,CASSLLIGDEQFF
TRBV9,TRBJ1-6,CASSVESSQGFGNSPLHF
TRBV12-3/TRBV12-4,TRBJ1-1,CASSSLQGLRAFF
TRBV19,TRBJ2-5,CASSILAGGQETQYF
TRBV9,TRBJ1-3,CASSVGGRDSGNTIYF
TRBV14,TRBJ1-2,CASSHTGGEENYGYTF
TRBV3-1/TRBV3-2,TRBJ1-6,CASSQYPGGNSPLHF
TRBV28,TRBJ1-5,CASSYSLERDRLQPQHF
TRBV10-3,TRBJ2-7,CAISESSEQYF
TRBV5-1,TRBJ1-1,CASSYPDTEAFF
TRBV3-1/TRBV3-2,TRBJ1-2,CASSLLPGAGYYGYTF
TRBV28,TRBJ2-3,CASSLTSGGSTDTQYF
TRBV5-1,TRBJ1-2,CASSAGGRDNGYTF
TRBV14,TRBJ2-7,CASSQDRDSTYEQYF
TRBV5-1,TRBJ2-6,CASKRGEQGASGANVLTF
TRBV2,TRBJ2-5,CASSPKVYRGGSRTQYF
TRBV6-5,TRBJ2-7,CASTPPLAGGYEQYF
TRBV12-3/TRBV12-4,TRBJ1-6,CASSRGNSPLHF
TRBV6-5,TRBJ1-2,CASIRFYGYTF
TRBV7-2,TRBJ1-1,CASSYPEVQDAEAFF